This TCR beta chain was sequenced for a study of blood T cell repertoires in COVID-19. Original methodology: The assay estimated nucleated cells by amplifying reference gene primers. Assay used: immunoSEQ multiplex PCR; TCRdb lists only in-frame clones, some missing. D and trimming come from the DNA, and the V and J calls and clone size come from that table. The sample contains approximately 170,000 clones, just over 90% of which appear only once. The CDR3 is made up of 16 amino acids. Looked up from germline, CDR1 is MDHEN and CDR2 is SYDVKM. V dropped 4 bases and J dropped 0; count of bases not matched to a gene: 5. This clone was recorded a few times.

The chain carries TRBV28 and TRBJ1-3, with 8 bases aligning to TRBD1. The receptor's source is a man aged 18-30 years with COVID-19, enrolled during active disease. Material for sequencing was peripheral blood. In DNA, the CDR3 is TGTGCCAGCAGTTATGGGGACAGGACCTCTGGAAACACCATATATTTT. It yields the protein CASSYGDRTSGNTIYF.